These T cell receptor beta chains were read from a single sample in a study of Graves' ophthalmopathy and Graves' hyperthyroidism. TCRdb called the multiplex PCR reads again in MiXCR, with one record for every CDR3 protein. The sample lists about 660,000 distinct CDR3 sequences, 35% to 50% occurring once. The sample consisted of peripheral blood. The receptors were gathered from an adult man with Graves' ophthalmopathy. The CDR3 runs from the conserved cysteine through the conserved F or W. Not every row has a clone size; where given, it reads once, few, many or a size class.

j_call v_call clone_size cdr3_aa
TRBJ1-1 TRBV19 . CASTSGAARF
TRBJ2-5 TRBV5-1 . CASSVREVETQYF
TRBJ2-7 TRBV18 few CASSPMDRAEQYF
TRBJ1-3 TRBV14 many CASSHPPGLNTIYF
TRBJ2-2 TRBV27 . CASYWSGELFF
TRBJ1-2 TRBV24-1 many CATSDAGTGHGYTF
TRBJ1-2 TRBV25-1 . CAGQGLYGYTF
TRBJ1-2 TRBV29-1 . CSALPGRVSDGYTF
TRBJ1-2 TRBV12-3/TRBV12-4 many CASSLTGNYGYTF
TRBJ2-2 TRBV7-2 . CASSPPGANTGELFF
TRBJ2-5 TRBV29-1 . CSVLATETQYF
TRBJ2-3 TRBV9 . CASSEGAGGFTDTQYF
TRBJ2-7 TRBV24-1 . CATRGRASYEQYF
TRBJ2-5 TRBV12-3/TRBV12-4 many CASSPLVGGQETQYF
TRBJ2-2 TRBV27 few CASSSHLDTGELFF
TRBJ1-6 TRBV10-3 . CAISESWTGDSPLHF
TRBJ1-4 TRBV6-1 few CATPGLEKLFF
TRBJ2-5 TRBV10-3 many CAISELAGVETQYF
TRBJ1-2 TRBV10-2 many CASSESTRLRGYTF
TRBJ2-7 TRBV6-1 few CASITGPYEQYF
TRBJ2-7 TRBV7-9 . CASSLSGFLGQGTPISYEQYF
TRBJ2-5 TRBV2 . CASSQDTRGRETQYF
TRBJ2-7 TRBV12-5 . CASGLNELFF
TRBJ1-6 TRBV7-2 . CASSSYYDSPLHF
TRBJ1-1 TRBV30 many CAWSVRTYTEAFF
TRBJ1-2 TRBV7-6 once CASSVGAGNGYGYTF
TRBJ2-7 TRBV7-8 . CASSPPGLAGGIDYEQYF
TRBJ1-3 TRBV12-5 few CASGRGTGSSGNTIYF
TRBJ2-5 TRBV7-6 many CASSLEARTSGIETQYF
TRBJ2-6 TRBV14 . CASSLSVIWGAGANVLTF
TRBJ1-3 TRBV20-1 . CSAAPLGDAGNTIYF
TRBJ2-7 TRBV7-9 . CASSPLVIRRRDSYEQYF
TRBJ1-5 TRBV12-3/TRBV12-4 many CASSQRQAGQPQHF
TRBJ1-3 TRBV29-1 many CSSGSGNTIYF
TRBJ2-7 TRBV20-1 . CSLSREYEQYF
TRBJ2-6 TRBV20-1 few CSARDGANVLTF
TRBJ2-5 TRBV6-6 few CASSYQGFQETQYF
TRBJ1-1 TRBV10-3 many CAISAGSGSEAFF
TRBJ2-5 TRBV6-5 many CASRKSGRARETQYF
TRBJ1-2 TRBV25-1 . CASSGQGVDSNYGYTF
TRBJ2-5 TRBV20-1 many CSARNRDRKETQYF
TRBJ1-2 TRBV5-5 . CASSQQGQNYGYTF
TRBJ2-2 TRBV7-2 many CASRRGWQYSGELFF
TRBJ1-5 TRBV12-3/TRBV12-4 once CASRTGLNSQPQHF
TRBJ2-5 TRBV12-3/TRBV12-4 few CASSLGGGLGETQYF
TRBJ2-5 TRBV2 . CASSELERGRATQYF
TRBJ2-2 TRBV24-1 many CATSDSQGQVGGELFF
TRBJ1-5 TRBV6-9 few CASSYSLRSATGYNQPQHF
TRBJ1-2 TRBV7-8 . CASTPTGYRHGYTF
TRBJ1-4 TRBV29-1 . CSVDTQGASVDEKLFF
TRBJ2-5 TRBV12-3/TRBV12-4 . CASTDWDRGRETQYF